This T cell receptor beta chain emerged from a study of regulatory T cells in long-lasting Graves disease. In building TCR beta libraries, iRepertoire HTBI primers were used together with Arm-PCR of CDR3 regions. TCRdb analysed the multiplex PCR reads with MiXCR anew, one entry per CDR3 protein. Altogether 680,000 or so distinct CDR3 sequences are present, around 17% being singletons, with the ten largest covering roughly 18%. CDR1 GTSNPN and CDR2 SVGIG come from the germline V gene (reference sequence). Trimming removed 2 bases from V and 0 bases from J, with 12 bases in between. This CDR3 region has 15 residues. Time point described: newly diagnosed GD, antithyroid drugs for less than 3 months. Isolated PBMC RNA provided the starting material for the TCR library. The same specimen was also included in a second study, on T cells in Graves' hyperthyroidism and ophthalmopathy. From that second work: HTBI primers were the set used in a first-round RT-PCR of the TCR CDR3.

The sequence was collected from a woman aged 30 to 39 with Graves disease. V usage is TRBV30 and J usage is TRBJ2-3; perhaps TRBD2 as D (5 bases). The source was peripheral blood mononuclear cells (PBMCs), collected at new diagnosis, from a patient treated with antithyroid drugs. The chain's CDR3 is CAWSPLGRSTDTQYF. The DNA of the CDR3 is TGTGCCTGGAGTCCCCTGGGGAGAAGCACAGATACGCAGTATTTT.